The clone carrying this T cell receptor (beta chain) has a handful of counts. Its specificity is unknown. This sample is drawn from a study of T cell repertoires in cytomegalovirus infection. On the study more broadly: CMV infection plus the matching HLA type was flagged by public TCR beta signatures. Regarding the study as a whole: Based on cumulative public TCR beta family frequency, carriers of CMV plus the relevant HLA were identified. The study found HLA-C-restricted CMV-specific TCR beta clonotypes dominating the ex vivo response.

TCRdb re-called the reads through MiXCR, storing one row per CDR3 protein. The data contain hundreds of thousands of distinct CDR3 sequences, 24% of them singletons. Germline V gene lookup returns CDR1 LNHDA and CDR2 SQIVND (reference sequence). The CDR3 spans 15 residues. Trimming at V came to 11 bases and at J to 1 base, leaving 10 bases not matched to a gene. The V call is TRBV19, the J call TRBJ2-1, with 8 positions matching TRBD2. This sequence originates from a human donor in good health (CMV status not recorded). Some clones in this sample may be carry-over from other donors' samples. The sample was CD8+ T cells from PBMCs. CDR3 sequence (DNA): TGTGCCTCGCTCGGGGGGGGCAGGTCCTACAATGAGCAGTTCTTC. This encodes CASLGGGRSYNEQFF.